A selection of T cell receptor beta chains follows, all from one sample in a study of tumor and adjacent non-tumor tissue in lung cancer. In TCRdb, the multiplex PCR reads were re-called with MiXCR into one record per CDR3 protein. Among approximately 76,000 distinct CDR3 sequences, 55% to 70% were seen once, and the ten largest hold roughly 12%. Sequencing input: lung tumor tissue. The receptors were sampled from a woman aged 70-85 years with non-small cell lung cancer. CDR3s include the opening cysteine and the closing phenylalanine or tryptophan. The D gene is left open where the match is weak. Size is omitted from some rows. Given values are once, few, many or a class for expanded clones.

>-|TRBJ1-1|few|TRBV28
CASSGDTQTGAFF
TGTGCCAGCAGCGGGGACACCCAGACTGGAGCTTTCTTT
>-|TRBJ2-3|-|TRBV11-2
CVSALYEDTQYF
TGTGTCAGCGCCCTTTATGAAGATACGCAGTATTTT
>-|TRBJ2-4|few|TRBV11-1
CAGSSGVAKNIQYF
TGTGCCGGCAGTTCAGGGGTGGCCAAAAACATTCAGTACTTC
>-|TRBJ1-5|-|TRBV6-5
CVSKGVNQPHHF
TGTGTCAGCAAAGGGGTGAATCAGCCCCATCATTTT
>-|TRBJ2-7|-|TRBV7-2
CASSIGLTPYEQYF
TGTGCCAGCAGCATTGGACTAACACCCTACGAGCAGTACTTC
>TRBD1|TRBJ1-1|once|TRBV12-3/TRBV12-4
CASSFPRTGLNTESFF
TGTGCCAGCAGTTTCCCCCGGACAGGTTTGAACACTGAGTCTTTCTTT
>TRBD2|TRBJ2-1|many|TRBV10-3
CAISAPRRTSGNYEQFF
TGTGCCATCAGTGCGCCCCGCCGAACTAGCGGGAATTATGAGCAGTTCTTC
>-|TRBJ2-2|-|TRBV12-3/TRBV12-4
CASSRNTQGYTRELFF
TGTGCCAGCAGTCGTAATACTCAGGGGTACACCAGGGAGTTGTTTTTT
>-|TRBJ2-7|many|TRBV6-6
CATRLESYEQYF
TGTGCCACAAGACTAGAGAGCTACGAGCAGTACTTC
>TRBD2|TRBJ2-3|few|TRBV6-1
CAGSALAGDTDTQYF
TGTGCCGGCAGTGCTCTAGCGGGAGATACAGATACGCAGTATTTT
>TRBD1|TRBJ1-2|once|TRBV6-1
CPSSARTGYGYTF
TGTCCCAGCAGTGCTCGGACAGGCTATGGCTACACCTTC
>-|TRBJ2-2|-|TRBV29-1
CSAGTSETNVGELFF
TGCAGCGCGGGGACAAGCGAGACTAACGTCGGGGAGCTGTTTTTT
>TRBD2|TRBJ2-3|many|TRBV10-3
CAIRAGSGTDTQYF
TGTGCCATCAGGGCAGGTAGCGGGACAGATACGCAGTATTTT
>TRBD1|TRBJ2-3|once|TRBV10-3
CVISDRGRADTQCF
TGTGTCATCAGTGACAGGGGGCGGGCAGATACGCAGTGTTTT
>-|TRBJ2-3|-|TRBV29-1
CCMGRGADTQYF
TGCTGCATGGGCCGGGGTGCGGATACGCAGTATTTT
>-|TRBJ1-4|-|TRBV12-3/TRBV12-4
CASGPRRICGKLFF
TGTGCCAGCGGCCCTCGGCGGATCTGTGGAAAACTGTTTTTT
>TRBD2|TRBJ2-3|-|TRBV7-3
CTSTLAGGADTQYF
TGTACCAGCACATTAGCGGGAGGGGCAGACACGCAGTATTTT
>-|TRBJ2-3|-|TRBV4-2
CASSQGVSRNRDTQYF
TGTGCCAGCAGCCAAGGGGTTAGCAGGAACCGTGATACGCAGTATTTT
>-|TRBJ1-1|-|TRBV12-3/TRBV12-4
CASSFDSMNTGAFF
TGTGCCAGCAGTTTTGACAGCATGAACACTGGAGCTTTCTTT
>TRBD2|TRBJ2-3|many|TRBV4-2
CASSQDGTSGSVDTQYF
TGTGCCAGCAGCCAAGATGGGACTAGCGGGAGTGTGGATACGCAGTATTTT
>-|TRBJ2-3|-|TRBV29-1
CSVENHVQYDTDTQYF
TGCAGCGTTGAAAATCACGTACAGTATGACACAGATACGCAGTATTTT
>-|TRBJ1-4|many|TRBV28
CASSLGGVGNEKLFF
TGTGCCAGCAGTTTAGGAGGGGTTGGGAATGAAAAACTGTTTTTT
>-|TRBJ2-5|-|TRBV6-2/TRBV6-3
CASRQTTRPERPEYF
TGTGCCAGCAGACAGACGACAAGGCCAGAACGGCCCGAGTACTTC
>-|TRBJ1-6|once|TRBV4-1
CASSTWNEDSPLHF
TGCGCCAGCAGTACATGGAACGAGGATTCACCCCTCCACTTT
>TRBD1|TRBJ2-7|once|TRBV28
CASSPGTVYEQYF
TGTGCCAGCAGCCCAGGGACAGTCTATGAGCAGTACTTC
>TRBD2|TRBJ2-2|few|TRBV6-2/TRBV6-3
CASSYGAGVGELFF
TGTGCCAGCAGTTACGGAGCGGGAGTCGGGGAGCTGTTTTTT
>TRBD2|TRBJ2-1|-|TRBV29-1
CSVKREGWNEQFF
TGTAGCGTTAAGCGGGAGGGCTGGAATGAGCAGTTTTTC